This T cell receptor (beta chain) originates from a study of radiotherapy plus CTLA-4 blockade in lung cancer. In chemo-refractory metastatic non-small-cell lung cancer, patients got ipilimumab CTLA-4 blockade together with focal radiation. Sequencing was performed with immunoSEQ multiplex PCR; in TCRdb, only in-frame clones are kept and a portion is missing. The table includes 65,000 to 95,000 clones, around nine tenths detected once. V shed 5 bases, J shed 9 bases, and the junction held 10 bases outside the gene matches. Germline values: CDR1 LNHDA, CDR2 SQIVND (reference sequence). CDR3 size: 15 residues. This clone has just one count.

The rearrangement links TRBV19 to TRBJ2-3; TRBD2 matches at 11 bases. Sequenced here: peripheral blood, sampled from a patient treated with radiotherapy plus ipilimumab. This TCR came from a human donor with non-small cell lung cancer who had stable disease on radiotherapy plus ipilimumab. The CDR3 sequence is CASSGLAGAVDTQYF. CDR3 DNA: TGTGCCAGTAGTGGACTAGCGGGTGCGGTGGACACGCAGTATTTT.